These 27 T cell receptor beta chains were all obtained from the same sample, sequenced in a study of blood T cell repertoires in COVID-19. Here immunoSEQ multiplex PCR was the method, and the copy in TCRdb shows in-frame clones only, minus some. Seen here are approximately 290,000 clones, around 89% observed once, and the top ten hold 0.7% to 0.9%. Sequencing was performed on peripheral blood. The source is a young man with acute or convalescent COVID-19.

The chain couples TRBV4-1 to TRBJ2-7; TRBD2 matches 10 bases. This CDR3 region has 19 residues. The J segment lost 5 bases and the V segment lost 0 bases, leaving 16 bases of the junction unmatched. The germline V gene encodes CDR1 MGHRA and CDR2 YSYEKL. The CDR3 sequence is CASSQDVIAGGSFRDEQYF. The DNA of the CDR3 is TGCGCCAGCAGCCAAGATGTGATAGCGGGAGGTTCTTTCCGGGACGAGCAGTACTTC.

V and J are TRBV9 and TRBJ2-6; possibly TRBD2 for D (5 bases). Trimming took 0 bases from V and 1 from J, leaving 5 bases between them. The CDR3 runs to 15 residues. Germline values: CDR1 SGDLS, CDR2 YYNGEE. CDR3 in amino acids: CASSVGESGANVLTF. The DNA for the CDR3 is TGTGCCAGCAGCGTAGGGGAGTCTGGGGCCAACGTCCTGACTTTC.

This clone has more than one count but fewer than ten. The chain recombines TRBV7-3 with TRBJ2-1, with 10 bases aligning to TRBD1. Germline V gene sequence: CDR1 SGHTA, CDR2 FQGTGA. This CDR3 has 14 amino acids. Losses at the gene ends were 4 bases for V and 8 bases for J; bases not matched to a gene: 5. The CDR3: CASSSGTGVHEQFF. The CDR3 region has the DNA TGTGCCAGCAGCTCCGGGACAGGGGTACATGAGCAGTTCTTC. The full variable domain, in which reference TRBV7-3 and TRBJ2-1 provide the parts outside the CDR3, is GAGVSQTPSNKVTEKGKYVELRCDPISGHTALYWYRQSLGQGPEFLIYFQGTGAADDSGLPNDRFFAVRPEGSVSTLKIQRTERGDSAVYLCASSSGTGVHEQFFGPGTRLTVL.

The V and J genes are TRBV5-1 and TRBJ2-1; 10 bases line up with TRBD2. V trimming: 2 bases; J trimming: 8 bases; junction bases outside the gene matches: 7. The V gene's germline CDR1 is SGHRS and CDR2 YFSETQ. The CDR3 sequence is 15 residues long. In nucleotides, the CDR3 is TGCGCCAGCAGCTTTCTAGCGGGAGACTTCGATGAGCAGTTCTTC. It yields the protein CASSFLAGDFDEQFF. Full variable domain (missing parts from reference TRBV5-1 and TRBJ2-1): KAGVTQTPRYLIKTRGQQVTLSCSPISGHRSVSWYQQTPGQGLQFLFEYFSETQRNKGNFPGRFSGRQFSNSRSEMNVSTLELGDSALYLCASSFLAGDFDEQFFGPGTRLTVL.

The CDR3 DNA is TGCGCCAGCAGCTTGGACGGGTGGTCCGGGGAGCTGTTTTTT. It encodes CASSLDGWSGELFF. This chain joins TRBV5-1 and TRBJ2-2; no definite D call. Trimming left V 0 bases short and J 6 bases short, with 9 bases between. The CDR3 totals 14 residues. The germline V gene has CDR1 SGHRS and CDR2 YFSETQ.

This clone showed up just a few times. The V call is TRBV7-9, the J call TRBJ1-1; D uncertain. Trimming took 0 bases from V and 7 from J, leaving 12 bases between them. Germline values: CDR1 SEHNR, CDR2 FQNEAQ (reference sequence). This CDR3 has 14 residues. CDR3 residues: CASSLAIGDSEAFF. The CDR3 region has the DNA TGTGCCAGCAGCTTAGCGATCGGGGATAGTGAAGCTTTCTTT.

The chain combines TRBV5-4 with TRBJ1-2, with a weak D call TRBD1 (6 bases). CDR3 length equals 13 residues. V lost 4 bases, J lost 5 bases, and 12 bases lay in between. CDR1 and CDR2 (germline): SGHNT, YYREEE (reference sequence). This CDR3 is CASSQDSMYGYTF. CDR3 nucleotide sequence: TGTGCCAGCAGCCAGGACAGCATGTATGGCTACACCTTC. Drawing the rest from reference TRBV5-4 and TRBJ1-2, the complete variable domain is ETGVTQSPTHLIKTRGQQVTLRCSSQSGHNTVSWYQQALGQGPQFIFQYYREEENGRGNFPPRFSGLQFPNYSSELNVNALELDDSALYLCASSQDSMYGYTFGSGTRLTVV.

The gene calls are TRBV6-5 and TRBJ1-2, with D possibly TRBD1 on 6 matching bases. The V gene lost 7 bases and the J gene lost 1 base, with 10 bases spanning the gap. This CDR3 is 13 amino acids long. Germline V gives CDR1 MNHEY, CDR2 SVGAGI. The CDR3 DNA follows: TGTGCCAGCACCGGACAGTTTAACTATGGCTACACCTTC. Protein sequence: CASTGQFNYGYTF.

This chain joins TRBV5-1 and TRBJ1-1; D gene ambiguous. The CDR3 loop spans 14 amino acids. The germline V gene has CDR1 SGHRS and CDR2 YFSETQ. V gave up 0 bases and J gave up 4 bases, with 10 bases separating them. This chain's CDR3 is CASSLGAAGTEAFF. The CDR3, as DNA: TGCGCCAGCAGCTTGGGGGCGGCGGGCACTGAAGCTTTCTTT.

This clone was seen once. This chain links TRBV5-1 with TRBJ2-1; D perhaps matches TRBD2 (5 bases). Trimming took off 1 base at V and 4 bases at J, with 15 bases between the two ends. The V gene's germline CDR1 is SGHRS and CDR2 YFSETQ. The CDR3 is 16 amino acids. The CDR3 coding sequence is TGCGCCAGCAGCTTGTTACCCGGGGAGACGTACAATGAGCAGTTCTTC. Its translation is CASSLLPGETYNEQFF. The complete variable domain, with remaining parts taken from reference TRBV5-1 and TRBJ2-1, reads KAGVTQTPRYLIKTRGQQVTLSCSPISGHRSVSWYQQTPGQGLQFLFEYFSETQRNKGNFPGRFSGRQFSNSRSEMNVSTLELGDSALYLCASSLLPGETYNEQFFGPGTRLTVL.

This clone was found a few times. The V and J genes are TRBV5-1 and TRBJ1-1; D remains ambiguous. The germline V gene has CDR1 SGHRS and CDR2 YFSETQ. This CDR3 spans 13 amino acids. Trimming pared 3 bases from V and 6 bases from J, leaving 12 bases between. The CDR3 region is CASSWATASEAFF. The CDR3 DNA reads TGCGCCAGCAGCTGGGCAACGGCATCTGAAGCTTTCTTT.

The chain joins TRBV10-2 to TRBJ1-6, with TRBD1 as a possible D gene (5 bases). The CDR3 length is 15 residues. Germline assignment: CDR1 WSHSY and CDR2 SAAADI. Trimming took off 1 base at V and 6 bases at J, with 10 bases between the two ends. CDR3 protein: CASSEWGTANSPLHF. The CDR3 nucleotides are TGCGCCAGCAGTGAGTGGGGCACGGCTAATTCACCCCTCCACTTT.

J is TRBJ1-1 and V is TRBV6-5; D is possibly TRBD1 (6 bases). The CDR3 is 14 amino acids. Per the germline V gene, CDR1 is MNHEY and CDR2 is SVGAGI. The V and J ends lost 5 bases and 3 bases respectively, with 13 bases between them. The CDR3 sequence is CASSPTGWDTEAFF. Here the CDR3 DNA reads TGTGCCAGCAGTCCCACAGGGTGGGACACTGAAGCTTTCTTT.

This chain links TRBV19 with TRBJ2-1; D not certain. Germline V gene data show CDR1 as LNHDA and CDR2 as SQIVND (reference sequence). This CDR3 spans 16 amino acids. Trimming shortened V by 3 bases and J by 3 bases, and 15 bases separated the two germline ends. The CDR3 region is CASSIHHGEVYNEQFF. DNA of the CDR3: TGTGCCAGTAGTATCCACCACGGAGAAGTCTACAATGAGCAGTTCTTC.

V is TRBV2 and J is TRBJ2-3; no definite D call. This CDR3 region has 14 residues. Germline V lookup: CDR1 SNHLY, CDR2 FYNNEI. Trimming left V 8 bases short and J 4 bases short, with 16 bases between. The CDR3 reads CASGPLLKADTQYF. The CDR3 DNA follows: TGTGCCAGCGGGCCCCTCCTCAAGGCAGATACGCAGTATTTT.

The J gene is TRBJ2-7, the V gene TRBV5-8, with D perhaps matching TRBD1 (5 bases). Trimming removed 2 bases at V and 1 base at J, with 10 bases between. CDR3 size: 14 residues. Germline V gene sequence: CDR1 SGHTS, CDR2 YDEGEE. CDR3 DNA: TGTGCCAGCAGCTTCCGCAGGGTTTCCTACGAGCAGTACTTC. Protein sequence: CASSFRRVSYEQYF. The full variable domain, completed using reference TRBV5-8 and TRBJ2-7, is EAGVTQSPTHLIKTRGQQATLRCSPISGHTSVYWYQQALGLGLQFLLWYDEGEERNRGNFPPRFSGRQFPNYSSELNVNALELEDSALYLCASSFRRVSYEQYFGPGTRLTVT.

The chain has TRBV18 and TRBJ2-5, with unresolved D. The V end was cut by 4 bases, the J end by 2 bases, with 5 bases between. The CDR3 runs 12 residues. The germline CDR1 and CDR2 sequences are KGHSH and LQKENI. The CDR3 nucleotides read TGTGCCAGCTCACAGCTACAAGAGACCCAGTACTTC. This translates into CASSQLQETQYF. Complete variable domain (other parts from reference TRBV18 and TRBJ2-5): NAGVMQNPRHLVRRRGQEARLRCSPMKGHSHVYWYRQLPEEGLKFMVYLQKENIIDESGMPKERFSAEFPKEGPSILRIQQVVRGDSAAYFCASSQLQETQYFGPGTRLLVL.

This clone was seen just once. The V gene is TRBV27, the J gene TRBJ1-6, with a weak D call TRBD1 (6 bases). V shed 8 bases and J shed 8 bases, with 19 bases lying between them. This CDR3 is 15 amino acids long. Germline V gene lookup returns CDR1 MNHEY and CDR2 SMNVEV (reference sequence). The CDR3 region has the DNA TGTGCCAGCCGTAGGGGCGGGGGCAAGGATTCACCCCTCCACTTT. The encoded protein is CASRRGGGKDSPLHF.

This chain connects TRBV13 to TRBJ1-3, with 9 bases lining up with TRBD1. Germline assignment: CDR1 PRHDT and CDR2 FYEKMQ (reference sequence). Trimming cost V 4 bases and J 2 bases; bases outside gene matches: 18. This CDR3 region has 20 residues. CDR3 loop: CASSWSRDRVRLGAGNTIYF. CDR3 nucleotides: TGTGCCAGCAGCTGGTCCCGGGACAGGGTACGTCTTGGGGCTGGAAACACCATATATTTT.

The rearrangement uses TRBV9 and TRBJ1-2, with D possibly being TRBD1 (5 bases). The V end was cut by 3 bases, the J end by 4 bases, with 10 bases between. This CDR3 is built from 13 residues. CDR1 is SGDLS, CDR2 YYNGEE, per germline. The CDR3 is CASSAQGRYGYTF. CDR3 sequence (DNA): TGTGCCAGCAGCGCCCAGGGCCGCTATGGCTACACCTTC.

This chain joins TRBV2 and TRBJ2-3; 10 positions match TRBD2. CDR1 and CDR2 from the germline V gene are SNHLY and FYNNEI. After removal of 7 bases from V and 2 bases from J, the junction contained 6 bases not matched to a gene. CDR3 length: 15 residues. The DNA of the CDR3 is TGTGCCAGCAAGGAGCGGGGGGGGTTCACAGATACGCAGTATTTT. Its protein product is CASKERGGFTDTQYF.

This clone was found a few times. J is TRBJ1-3 and V is TRBV27, with a weak D call TRBD1 (5 bases). Trimming took 4 bases from V and 4 from J, leaving 17 bases between them. Germline V gives CDR1 MNHEY, CDR2 SMNVEV (reference sequence). The CDR3 is 16 amino acids. In nucleotides, the CDR3 is TGTGCCAGCAGTTCGTATACTCAGGGTTTGGGAAACACCATATATTTT. This codes for CASSSYTQGLGNTIYF.

The rearrangement joins TRBV5-5 to TRBJ1-1, with a possible D match to TRBD1 (6 bases). This CDR3 comprises 15 residues. V was pared by 5 bases and J by 3 bases, with 17 bases between. Germline CDR1 reads SGHKS; CDR2 reads YYEKEE (reference sequence). CDR3 DNA sequence: TGTGCCAGCAGTTGGGGGGGCTCCCGAGACACTGAAGCTTTCTTT. This codes for CASSWGGSRDTEAFF.

The chain has TRBV9 and TRBJ1-6; D might be TRBD1 (6 bases). The CDR3 has 16 residues. CDR1 is SGDLS and CDR2 is YYNGEE in the germline V gene. V lost 0 bases to trimming and J lost 8 bases, with 15 bases between them. CDR3 sequence (DNA): TGTGCCAGCAGCGTAGGTCGGCGGCAGGGGTATTCACCCCTCCACTTT. It translates to CASSVGRRQGYSPLHF.

Concerning this clone itself: At the DNA level, this CDR3 is encoded by other sequences in the same sample as well. This chain joins TRBV28 and TRBJ1-6; D remains ambiguous. Germline V gives CDR1 MDHEN, CDR2 SYDVKM. This CDR3 region has 18 residues. Trimming left V 1 base short and J 4 bases short, with 17 bases between. The CDR3 loop is CASSLFFGSGAYNSPLHF. The CDR3 DNA sequence: TGTGCCAGCAGTTTATTTTTCGGGTCGGGAGCTTATAATTCACCCCTCCACTTT.

CDR3 protein: CASSLAGTTYEQYF. DNA of the CDR3: TGTGCCAGCAGCTTGGCCGGGACTACCTACGAGCAGTACTTC. This sequence joins TRBV28 and TRBJ2-7, with TRBD2 identical over 7 bases. CDR1 is MDHEN and CDR2 is SYDVKM in the germline V gene. Losses at the gene ends were 6 bases for V and 2 bases for J; bases not matched to a gene: 7. The CDR3 runs 14 residues.

To note about this clone: Other DNA variants within this sample encode the same CDR3. The V call is TRBV12-3 or TRBV12-4, the J call TRBJ1-2; D perhaps matches TRBD1 (5 bases). This CDR3 has 12 amino acids. Deletions cut 3 bases from V and 6 bases from J, with 8 bases between. The chain's CDR3 is CASSFGGNGYTF. CDR3 nucleotide sequence: TGTGCCAGCAGTTTCGGGGGTAATGGCTACACCTTC.